This T cell receptor (beta chain) was documented in a study of graft-versus-host responses after intestinal transplantation. Study results and limitations: The highest levels of circulating GvH clones went along with early declines in HvG clones after transplant. Some GvH clones were seen earlier in gut or blood, suggesting intestinal origin.

TCRdb keeps only in-frame clones here, not all; method: immunoSEQ multiplex PCR. The table includes around 100,000 clones, 85% to 95% detected once. Losses at the gene ends were 4 bases for V and 8 bases for J; bases not matched to a gene: 14. Germline loops: CDR1 SGDLS, CDR2 YYNGEE. The CDR3 has 16 residues. This clone has a single count. Its antigen remains unknown. The starting material was unstimulated CD8+ T cells sorted from spleen or lymph node cells, obtained before transplant. The gene calls are TRBV9 and TRBJ2-4; TRBD2 matches 8 bases. This TCR was sampled from a human donor who was the organ donor for an intestinal transplant. CDR3 sequence: CASSPSGAGAEDIQYF. In DNA form, the CDR3 reads TGTGCCAGCAGCCCTTCCGGAGCGGGAGCCGAGGACATTCAGTACTTC.